The clone carrying this T cell receptor (beta chain) was picked up many times. Antigen: not known. Every sequencing run produced over 170 million TCR-beta sequences, and the sequences from any one run covered 15-18 subjects. TCRdb re-called the 5' RACE reads with MiXCR, one entry per CDR3 protein. Among fewer than 25,000 distinct CDR3 sequences listed, about an eighth were seen once. This sample stems from a study of neurological immune-mediated disorders. General study findings and limits: Patients with HTLV-1-associated myelopathy showed the most TCR clonal expansion. Those with multiple sclerosis showed the least, falling below healthy controls.

The CDR3 contains 13 residues. V lost 6 bases to trimming and J lost 3 bases, with 11 bases between them. The genes are TRBV12-3 or TRBV12-4 and TRBJ2-5; D may correspond to TRBD1 or TRBD2 (5 bases each). Sequencing input: PBMCs. The sequence was collected from a woman between 40 and 55 years old with HTLV-1-associated myelopathy (HAM/TSP). The DNA for the CDR3 is TGTGCCAGCAGGGCCGGGACCAAAGAGACCCAGTACTTC. This codes for CASRAGTKETQYF.